This record covers a single T cell receptor (beta chain). Its antigen is unknown. Clones were read by immunoSEQ multiplex PCR, and TCRdb kept only the in-frame ones, dropping some. The data contain 65,000 to 90,000 clones, more than 90% of them singletons. The CDR3 is 14 amino acids. Per the germline V gene, CDR1 is SNHLY and CDR2 is FYNNEI. V was shortened by 4 bases and J by 1 base, with 9 bases between the two germline ends. This sample was included in a study of OX40 agonist ivuxolimab in advanced cancers. Notes on the study in general: Partial responders dosed at 0.1-3.0 mg/kg displayed clonal expansion ranking among the lowest.

The origin of this receptor is an adult with an advanced solid tumor such as melanoma, head and neck, liver or kidney cancer. This sequence joins TRBV2 and TRBJ2-3; D perhaps matches TRBD2 (6 bases). The starting material was CD4+ or CD8+ T cells sorted from blood, obtained in a trial of the OX40 agonist ivuxolimab. The CDR3 coding sequence is TGTGCCAGCAGTGGCGGGGACGGCACAGATACGCAGTATTTT. It is translated as CASSGGDGTDTQYF.